The 14 T cell receptor beta chains presented below share a single source sample, sequenced in a study of cytomegalovirus exposure and HLA in healthy donors. Both 60 Vbeta primers and 13 Jbeta primers went into the PCR. This table comes from immunoSEQ multiplex PCR, and its TCRdb copy is limited to in-frame clones, with some not included. The sample comprises 100,000 to 150,000 clones, about 81% of which are singletons, and 5.5% to 6% rests with the top ten. Specimen: PBMCs. The receptors come from a woman between 35 and 50 years old in good health and CMV-seropositive.

This sequence joins TRBV7-2 and TRBJ2-7; D not certain. V dropped 5 bases and J dropped 0 bases, with 5 bases sitting between them. The CDR3 covers 12 residues. Per the germline V gene, CDR1 is SGHTA and CDR2 is FQGNSA. DNA for the CDR3: TGTGCCAGCAGCCCCCGCTCCTACGAGCAGTACTTC. Amino acids: CASSPRSYEQYF.

V and J are TRBV5-1 and TRBJ2-7; D remains ambiguous. V gave up 0 bases and J gave up 2 bases, with 6 bases separating them. Germline V gives CDR1 SGHRS, CDR2 YFSETQ. The CDR3 runs to 13 residues. CDR3 in DNA: TGCGCCAGCAGCTTGGGCGGTCCCTACGAGCAGTACTTC. Translated: CASSLGGPYEQYF.

In its sample, this clone was seen once. The chain has TRBV9 and TRBJ2-1, with D unclear. The CDR3 is 14 residues long. The germline CDR1 and CDR2 sequences are SGDLS and YYNGEE. Trimming stripped 1 base from V and 7 bases from J, with 12 bases between. CDR3 amino acids: CASSVSDLPNEQFF. As DNA, the CDR3 is TGTGCCAGCAGCGTATCCGACTTACCAAATGAGCAGTTCTTC.

The gene calls are TRBV23-1 and TRBJ1-4; tentatively, D is TRBD1 (5 bases). TRBV23-1 is annotated as an ORF whose role is uncertain. With 3 bases removed from V and 5 bases from J, the gap between germline ends came to 16 bases. This CDR3 contains 16 residues. The CDR3 DNA is TGCGCCAGCAGTCAGCAAAGTAGGGGTTGGAATGAAAAACTGTTTTTT. Protein: CASSQQSRGWNEKLFF.

J is TRBJ2-7 and V is TRBV7-9, with a weak D call TRBD1 (5 bases). This CDR3 has 12 residues. Trimming took 5 bases from V and 2 from J, leaving 7 bases between them. CDR1 SEHNR and CDR2 FQNEAQ come from the germline V gene (reference sequence). CDR3 bases: TGTGCCAGCAGCCCAGGGCCCTACGAGCAGTACTTC. It encodes CASSPGPYEQYF.

The V gene is TRBV19, the J gene TRBJ1-1; the D is unclear. The CDR3 consists of 13 residues. Germline V CDR1 and CDR2: LNHDA, SQIVND (reference sequence). V shed 7 bases and J shed 1 base, with 10 bases lying between them. As DNA, the CDR3 is TGTGCCAGTAAGTGGGCAGAGAACACTGAAGCTTTCTTT. Translating it yields CASKWAENTEAFF.

This clone was seen a handful of times. V and J are TRBV7-6 and TRBJ2-7, with TRBD2 identical over 9 bases. Germline V CDR1 and CDR2: SGHVS, FNYEAQ. Germline trimming cut 5 bases from V and 6 bases from J; bases unmatched to any gene: 11. The CDR3 loop spans 15 amino acids. The CDR3 nucleotides read TGTGCCAGCAGCCGGCTGCTGGGACTAGCATCCGAGCAGTACTTC. It codes for CASSRLLGLASEQYF.

The V call is TRBV18, the J call TRBJ2-2; 10 bases align to TRBD1. Germline V gene sequence: CDR1 KGHSH, CDR2 LQKENI. The CDR3 length is 16 residues. Germline trimming cut 3 bases from V and 4 bases from J; bases unmatched to any gene: 5. CDR3 sequence: CASSPWTGGATGELFF. In DNA, the CDR3 is TGTGCCAGCTCACCCTGGACAGGGGGGGCCACCGGGGAGCTGTTTTTT. The entire variable domain, with the rest obtained from reference TRBV18 and TRBJ2-2, is as follows: NAGVMQNPRHLVRRRGQEARLRCSPMKGHSHVYWYRQLPEEGLKFMVYLQKENIIDESGMPKERFSAEFPKEGPSILRIQQVVRGDSAAYFCASSPWTGGATGELFFGEGSRLTVL.

The chain employs TRBV10-1 and TRBJ1-5; the D is unclear. Germline-derived CDR1 and CDR2 are WNHNN and SYGVQD (reference sequence). Trimming took 5 bases from V and 5 from J, leaving 16 bases between them. This CDR3 spans 15 amino acids. CDR3 in DNA: TGCGCCAGCAGTACTAATCGTATTGGAGATCAGCCCCAGCATTTT. Translating gives CASSTNRIGDQPQHF.

The chain links TRBV6-5 to TRBJ1-1, with D possibly matching TRBD1 (6 bases). The germline V gene has CDR1 MNHEY and CDR2 SVGAGI. V was trimmed by 0 bases and J by 4 bases, leaving 12 bases between them. This CDR3 is 15 amino acids long. This chain's CDR3 is CASSYSRGLGTEAFF. CDR3 DNA sequence: TGTGCCAGCAGTTACTCGCGGGGGCTGGGCACTGAAGCTTTCTTT.

The chain uses TRBV19 and TRBJ2-1; 11 bases align to TRBD2. Germline CDR1 LNHDA, CDR2 SQIVND (reference sequence). This CDR3 comprises 15 residues. The V and J ends lost 1 base and 7 bases, in that order; junction bases with no gene match: 3. CDR3 sequence (DNA): TGTGCCAGTAGTATAGTAGCGGGAGGGCCGAATGAGCAGTTCTTC. This sequence encodes CASSIVAGGPNEQFF. Filled out from reference TRBV19 and TRBJ2-1, the complete variable domain reads DGGITQSPKYLFRKEGQNVTLSCEQNLNHDAMYWYRQDPGQGLRLIYYSQIVNDFQKGDIAEGYSVSREKKESFPLTVTSAQKNPTAFYLCASSIVAGGPNEQFFGPGTRLTVL.

This clone was detected once. The chain links TRBV9 to TRBJ2-3, with 12 bases lining up with TRBD2. V gave up 0 bases and J gave up 2 bases; unmatched junction bases: 7. The CDR3 extends over 18 amino acids. Germline V gene sequence: CDR1 SGDLS, CDR2 YYNGEE. The CDR3 sequence: CASSVATLAGGDTDTQYF. The DNA of the CDR3 is TGTGCCAGCAGCGTAGCCACACTAGCGGGAGGAGACACAGATACGCAGTATTTT.

CDR3 sequence reads: CSDTVGDRGPGTEAFF. The CDR3 nucleotides read TGCAGTGACACTGTCGGGGACAGGGGGCCTGGCACTGAAGCTTTCTTT. The V and J genes are TRBV29-1 and TRBJ1-1; 12 bases fit TRBD1. The CDR3 is 16 residues long. CDR1 and CDR2 from the germline V gene are SQVTM and ANQGSEA. Full variable domain (rest looked up from reference TRBV29-1 and TRBJ1-1): SAVISQKPSRDICQRGTSLTIQCQVDSQVTMMFWYRQQPGQSLTLIATANQGSEATYESGFVIDKFPISRPNLTFSTLTVSNMSPEDSSIYLCSDTVGDRGPGTEAFFGQGTRLTVV.

This clone has more than one count but fewer than ten. The chain joins TRBV27 to TRBJ1-2; TRBD1 agrees at 8 bases. Per the germline V gene, CDR1 is MNHEY and CDR2 is SMNVEV (reference sequence). With 6 bases clipped from V and 7 bases from J, the junction kept 7 bases outside the gene matches. There are 13 residues in the CDR3. In DNA form, the CDR3 reads TGTGCCAGCAGGGGACAGGCAAATCTTGGCTACACCTTC. Amino acids: CASRGQANLGYTF.